The rows below give T cell receptor beta chains drawn from one sample of a study of shared T cell receptors in the human thymus. Generated by immunoSEQ multiplex PCR, the TCRdb table keeps only in-frame clones and is missing some. In the table there are approximately 68,000 clones, nearly 95% of which are singletons. Specimen: thymocytes. The receptors originated from a human donor. Each CDR3 is given with its conserved first and last residue. The D gene is left open where the match is weak. Not all rows give a size; the values are once, few, many and, for expanded clones, a class.

D gene: .; clone size: .; J gene: TRBJ2-1; V gene: TRBV19; CDR3 DNA: TGTGCCAGTAAGGAAGAAGAGCTCAATGAGCAGTTCTTC; CDR3 protein: CASKEEELNEQFF
D gene: TRBD2; clone size: once; J gene: TRBJ2-5; V gene: TRBV7-3; CDR3 DNA: TGTGCCAGCAGCTTAAAATCGGGGTCAGCGGGGGAAGAGACCCAGTACTTC; CDR3 protein: CASSLKSGSAGEETQYF
D gene: TRBD2; clone size: once; J gene: TRBJ2-3; V gene: TRBV19; CDR3 DNA: TGTGCCAGTAGTAGGGGCGGGGGAGAACCTTCTAGCACAGATACGCAGTATTTT; CDR3 protein: CASSRGGGEPSSTDTQYF
D gene: .; clone size: .; J gene: TRBJ2-7; V gene: TRBV10-3; CDR3 DNA: TGTGCCATCAAGCCAGGGAGCTCCTACGAGCAGTACTTC; CDR3 protein: CAIKPGSSYEQYF
D gene: .; clone size: once; J gene: TRBJ2-3; V gene: TRBV7-2; CDR3 DNA: TGTGCCAGCAGCCCCAATTGGGCGCGGAGCATGGTCACAGATACGCAGTATTTT; CDR3 protein: CASSPNWARSMVTDTQYF
D gene: .; clone size: .; J gene: TRBJ1-1; V gene: TRBV27; CDR3 DNA: TGTGCCAGCAGTTCGATGAGCGGCGCTCAACGGACTGAAGCTTTCTTT; CDR3 protein: CASSSMSGAQRTEAFF
D gene: TRBD1; clone size: .; J gene: TRBJ1-5; V gene: TRBV4-3; CDR3 DNA: TGCGCCAGCAGCCAAGATGGGGACAGGGACTATCAGCCCCAGCATTTT; CDR3 protein: CASSQDGDRDYQPQHF
D gene: TRBD1; clone size: .; J gene: TRBJ1-6; V gene: TRBV2; CDR3 DNA: TGTGCCAGCAGGCCGGGACAGGGGGGTTCACCCCTCCACTTT; CDR3 protein: CASRPGQGGSPLHF
D gene: .; clone size: .; J gene: TRBJ1-4; V gene: TRBV21-1; CDR3 DNA: TGTGCCAGCAGCACAAGGAAGGGACCCCCTTCAACTAATGAAAAACTGTTTTTT; CDR3 protein: CASSTRKGPPSTNEKLFF
D gene: .; clone size: .; J gene: TRBJ1-1; V gene: TRBV15; CDR3 DNA: TGTGCCACCAGCAGAGTCGGGTCGGCGAGCGAGACTGAAGCTTTCTTT; CDR3 protein: CATSRVGSASETEAFF
D gene: .; clone size: once; J gene: TRBJ2-7; V gene: TRBV11-2; CDR3 DNA: TGTGCCAGCAGCATCTACCTACCCACCTACGAGCAGTACTTC; CDR3 protein: CASSIYLPTYEQYF
D gene: TRBD1; clone size: .; J gene: TRBJ1-2; V gene: TRBV19; CDR3 DNA: TGTGCCAGTAGTACAGGGGGAAGTGGCTACACCTTC; CDR3 protein: CASSTGGSGYTF
D gene: .; clone size: few; J gene: TRBJ2-2; V gene: TRBV7-3; CDR3 DNA: TGTGCCAGCAGCTTAACGAAGGAGGGGTCCGGGGAGCTGTTTTTT; CDR3 protein: CASSLTKEGSGELFF
D gene: .; clone size: .; J gene: TRBJ1-2; V gene: TRBV15; CDR3 DNA: TGTGCCACCAGCGTAGGACAGCTCGCTGGCTACACCTTC; CDR3 protein: CATSVGQLAGYTF
D gene: TRBD1; clone size: .; J gene: TRBJ1-1; V gene: TRBV19; CDR3 DNA: TGTGCCAGTAGTCTTTCCGGAACAGGGGGATGGACTGAAGCTTTCTTT; CDR3 protein: CASSLSGTGGWTEAFF
D gene: .; clone size: .; J gene: TRBJ2-7; V gene: TRBV4-3; CDR3 DNA: TGCGCCAGCAGCCCAAAGAGGTCACGTCACTACGAGCAGTACTTC; CDR3 protein: CASSPKRSRHYEQYF
D gene: .; clone size: .; J gene: TRBJ1-3; V gene: TRBV7-9; CDR3 DNA: TGTGCCAGCAGCTATCGCGCCGGGACCGACCTAGGAAACACCATATATTTT; CDR3 protein: CASSYRAGTDLGNTIYF
D gene: TRBD1; clone size: .; J gene: TRBJ2-1; V gene: TRBV18; CDR3 DNA: TGTGCCAGCTCACCACCGGGACAGGGTCACAATGAGCAGTTCTTC; CDR3 protein: CASSPPGQGHNEQFF
D gene: .; clone size: .; J gene: TRBJ1-2; V gene: TRBV10-3; CDR3 DNA: TGTGCCATCAGTGAGGGACGCGGGGTGGGCTATGGCTACACCTTC; CDR3 protein: CAISEGRGVGYGYTF
D gene: .; clone size: .; J gene: TRBJ1-2; V gene: TRBV19; CDR3 DNA: TGTGCCAGTAGTCCTGACAGAAACTATGGCTACACCTTC; CDR3 protein: CASSPDRNYGYTF
D gene: .; clone size: .; J gene: TRBJ1-2; V gene: TRBV27; CDR3 DNA: TGTGCCAGCAGTTTAAGGTTTGGGGGAGGGGATGGCTACACCTTC; CDR3 protein: CASSLRFGGGDGYTF
D gene: .; clone size: .; J gene: TRBJ1-2; V gene: TRBV11-2; CDR3 DNA: TGTGCCAGCAGCTTAGACAGGGATAGTGGCTACACCTTC; CDR3 protein: CASSLDRDSGYTF
D gene: .; clone size: once; J gene: TRBJ2-5; V gene: TRBV7-6; CDR3 DNA: TGTGCCAGCAGCTTACGATGGAGGGAGACCCAGTACTTC; CDR3 protein: CASSLRWRETQYF
D gene: .; clone size: once; J gene: TRBJ1-5; V gene: TRBV5-5; CDR3 DNA: TGTGCCAGCAGCTTGGGGGGCAGGGAGGGGACCAATCAGCCCCAGCATTTT; CDR3 protein: CASSLGGREGTNQPQHF
D gene: TRBD1; clone size: .; J gene: TRBJ2-7; V gene: TRBV2; CDR3 DNA: TGTGCCAGCGGGGCCGGGACAGGCTACGAGCAGTACTTC; CDR3 protein: CASGAGTGYEQYF
D gene: TRBD2; clone size: .; J gene: TRBJ2-7; V gene: TRBV15; CDR3 DNA: TGTGCCACCAGCTTTTTGAGGAGGGAGGGCACCTACGAGCAGTACTTC; CDR3 protein: CATSFLRREGTYEQYF
D gene: .; clone size: .; J gene: TRBJ2-5; V gene: TRBV27; CDR3 DNA: TGTGCCAGCAGTTTATCTCCGCAAGAGACCCAGTACTTC; CDR3 protein: CASSLSPQETQYF
D gene: .; clone size: .; J gene: TRBJ2-6; V gene: TRBV10-3; CDR3 DNA: TGTGCCATCAGTGAGGCCGGGACACCCTCTGGGGCCAACGTCCTGACTTTC; CDR3 protein: CAISEAGTPSGANVLTF
D gene: TRBD1; clone size: .; J gene: TRBJ1-4; V gene: TRBV4-3; CDR3 DNA: TGCGCCAGCAGCCGAGTACCGGGACAGATTGAAAAACTGTTTTTT; CDR3 protein: CASSRVPGQIEKLFF
D gene: .; clone size: .; J gene: TRBJ2-5; V gene: TRBV4-3; CDR3 DNA: TGCGCCAGCAGCCAAGAGGAAACTAGGCTGAGGCAAGAGACCCAGTACTTC; CDR3 protein: CASSQEETRLRQETQYF
D gene: .; clone size: .; J gene: TRBJ1-5; V gene: TRBV19; CDR3 DNA: TGTGCCAGTAGTAGGTACACAGGGTTGAGCAATCAGCCCCAGCATTTT; CDR3 protein: CASSRYTGLSNQPQHF
D gene: .; clone size: .; J gene: TRBJ1-3; V gene: TRBV7-6; CDR3 DNA: TGTGCCAGCAGCCCTGAGGCAGACAGTTCGGGAAACACCATATATTTT; CDR3 protein: CASSPEADSSGNTIYF
D gene: TRBD1; clone size: .; J gene: TRBJ2-3; V gene: TRBV11-3; CDR3 DNA: TGTGCCAGCAGCTTGGGACAGGAGACCTCCACAGATACGCAGTATTTT; CDR3 protein: CASSLGQETSTDTQYF
D gene: TRBD2; clone size: .; J gene: TRBJ2-5; V gene: TRBV4-2; CDR3 DNA: TGTGCCAGCAGCCAAGGGGAGCGGGGGCAAGAGACCCAGTACTTC; CDR3 protein: CASSQGERGQETQYF
D gene: .; clone size: .; J gene: TRBJ2-1; V gene: TRBV20-1; CDR3 DNA: TGCAGTGCTACCTACCGTGAGCAGTTCTTC; CDR3 protein: CSATYREQFF
D gene: .; clone size: .; J gene: TRBJ1-1; V gene: TRBV5-1; CDR3 DNA: TGCGCCAGCAGCTTGGCCCGGCCAGGAGACTGTCTCAGGGAGTCGCAAGCTTTCTTT; CDR3 protein: CASSLARPGDCLRESQAFF
D gene: .; clone size: .; J gene: TRBJ2-5; V gene: TRBV7-2; CDR3 DNA: TGTGCCAGCAGCCCAAACCGGGACATTCTAGGGGCCCAGTACTTC; CDR3 protein: CASSPNRDILGAQYF
D gene: TRBD2; clone size: .; J gene: TRBJ2-3; V gene: TRBV28; CDR3 DNA: TGTGCCAGCAGTCCCGGACTAGCGGGGACAGATACGCAGTATTTT; CDR3 protein: CASSPGLAGTDTQYF
D gene: TRBD1; clone size: .; J gene: TRBJ1-2; V gene: TRBV5-8; CDR3 DNA: TGTGCCAGCAGCTCGACCCGGGACAGGGACTATGGCTACACCTTC; CDR3 protein: CASSSTRDRDYGYTF
D gene: .; clone size: .; J gene: TRBJ1-6; V gene: TRBV5-1; CDR3 DNA: TGCGCCAGCAGCCCAATATTTGGGGACTATAATTCACCCCTCCACTTT; CDR3 protein: CASSPIFGDYNSPLHF
D gene: TRBD2; clone size: .; J gene: TRBJ2-5; V gene: TRBV2; CDR3 DNA: TGTGCCAGCTCCCAGGGGGCTAGCGGGGGGCAAGAGACCCAGTACTTC; CDR3 protein: CASSQGASGGQETQYF
D gene: .; clone size: .; J gene: TRBJ1-5; V gene: TRBV19; CDR3 DNA: TGTGCCAGTAGTTTTGGGGGGAGTCAGCCCCAGCATTTT; CDR3 protein: CASSFGGSQPQHF
D gene: .; clone size: once; J gene: TRBJ2-3; V gene: TRBV2; CDR3 DNA: TGTGCCAGCAACTGTCGAGATACGCAGTATTTT; CDR3 protein: CASNCRDTQYF
D gene: .; clone size: .; J gene: TRBJ1-2; V gene: TRBV5-4; CDR3 DNA: TGTGCCAGCGTACGAAGAGGTCACTATGGCTACACCTTC; CDR3 protein: CASVRRGHYGYTF
D gene: .; clone size: .; J gene: TRBJ1-2; V gene: TRBV7-8; CDR3 DNA: TGTGCCAGCAGCTTAGGGGGGGGCGGGGCAGGCCCTCACTACACCTTC; CDR3 protein: CASSLGGGGAGPHYTF
D gene: .; clone size: .; J gene: TRBJ2-1; V gene: TRBV6-6; CDR3 DNA: TGTGCCAGCAGTTATAGGTCCCTTGATGAGCAGTTCTTC; CDR3 protein: CASSYRSLDEQFF
D gene: TRBD2; clone size: .; J gene: TRBJ2-7; V gene: TRBV7-9; CDR3 DNA: TGTGCCAGCAGCCCGATAGCGGGGGGCCGTCCCTACGAGCAGTACTTC; CDR3 protein: CASSPIAGGRPYEQYF
D gene: .; clone size: .; J gene: TRBJ1-5; V gene: TRBV5-4; CDR3 DNA: TGTGCCAGCAGCTTGGGGGAGACCGTCAGAGGGGGCAATCAGCCCCAGCATTTT; CDR3 protein: CASSLGETVRGGNQPQHF
D gene: TRBD2; clone size: .; J gene: TRBJ2-1; V gene: TRBV12-5; CDR3 DNA: TGTGCTAGTGGTCAGGGACTAGCGGACCTAAACAATGAGCAGTTCTTC; CDR3 protein: CASGQGLADLNNEQFF
D gene: .; clone size: .; J gene: TRBJ1-1; V gene: TRBV19; CDR3 DNA: TGTGCCAGTAGTATACGACAGGACACTGAAGCTTTCTTT; CDR3 protein: CASSIRQDTEAFF
D gene: TRBD1; clone size: once; J gene: TRBJ1-6; V gene: TRBV19; CDR3 DNA: TGTGCCAGTACCCGACAGGGGTTGGCTAATTCACCCCTCCACTTT; CDR3 protein: CASTRQGLANSPLHF
D gene: .; clone size: few; J gene: TRBJ1-1; V gene: TRBV5-4; CDR3 DNA: TGTGCCAACGGAGTTCCTGAAGCTTTCTTT; CDR3 protein: CANGVPEAFF
D gene: .; clone size: .; J gene: TRBJ2-5; V gene: TRBV19; CDR3 DNA: TGTGCCAGTAGCGAGGACCAAGAGACCCAGTACTTC; CDR3 protein: CASSEDQETQYF
D gene: .; clone size: .; J gene: TRBJ2-6; V gene: TRBV5-6; CDR3 DNA: TGTGCCAGCCAGGGGTGCAGCTCTGGGGCCAACGTCCTGACTTTC; CDR3 protein: CASQGCSSGANVLTF
D gene: TRBD1; clone size: .; J gene: TRBJ1-5; V gene: TRBV6-7; CDR3 DNA: TGTGCCAGCAGTTACTCGAAATTGTACGGGGGACAGGAAAATCAGCCCCAGCATTTT; CDR3 protein: CASSYSKLYGGQENQPQHF
D gene: TRBD2; clone size: .; J gene: TRBJ2-7; V gene: TRBV10-3; CDR3 DNA: TGTGCCGTCAGTGAAGCGGGGGAGAAGGACGAGCAGTACTTC; CDR3 protein: CAVSEAGEKDEQYF
D gene: .; clone size: .; J gene: TRBJ1-3; V gene: TRBV18; CDR3 DNA: TGTGCCAGCTCACCCTCACAGGGAAACACCATATATTTT; CDR3 protein: CASSPSQGNTIYF